These 19 T cell receptor beta chains originate from one sample sequenced in a study of T cells in localized non-small cell lung cancer. The data were produced by immunoSEQ multiplex PCR, yet TCRdb's version contains in-frame clones alone and is incomplete. Found here are about 52,000 clones, roughly 86% of them singletons; the top ten hold roughly a sixth. This sample comprised PBMCs, obtained before any cancer treatment. The receptors were gathered from a female donor with stage II lung adenocarcinoma.

This chain uses TRBV7-6 with TRBJ2-5; the match to TRBD1 covers 7 bases. The CDR3 spans 15 residues. Germline V gives CDR1 SGHVS, CDR2 FNYEAQ. The V gene end was trimmed by 4 bases and the J gene end by 1 base; junction bases not matched to a gene: 6. CDR3 DNA: TGTGCCAGCAGCTCTGGTCAGGGGGTCCAAGAGACCCAGTACTTC. Protein: CASSSGQGVQETQYF.

The chain combines TRBV19 with TRBJ1-2; D gene uncertain. The CDR3 spans 15 residues. Trimming took 1 base from V and 0 from J, leaving 9 bases between them. Germline CDR1 LNHDA, CDR2 SQIVND (reference sequence). CDR3 in amino acids: CASSIAGRSNYGYTF. The CDR3 nucleotides are TGTGCCAGTAGTATAGCGGGCAGATCTAACTATGGCTACACCTTC.

The rearrangement joins TRBV7-6 to TRBJ1-6, with 11 positions matching TRBD1. Looked up from germline, CDR1 is SGHVS and CDR2 is FNYEAQ. J lost 6 bases, V lost 5 bases, and 3 bases had no gene match. The CDR3 covers 15 residues. CDR3 bases: TGTGCCAGCAGCCCGGGGACAGGGGGTAATTCACCCCTCCACTTT. Translation gives CASSPGTGGNSPLHF. The entire variable domain, with the rest obtained from reference TRBV7-6 and TRBJ1-6, is as follows: GAGVSQSPRYKVTKRGQDVALRCDPISGHVSLYWYRQALGQGPEFLTYFNYEAQQDKSGLPNDRFSAERPEGSISTLTIQRTEQRDSAMYRCASSPGTGGNSPLHFGNGTRLTVT.

V and J are TRBV7-3 and TRBJ2-1, with no clear D. Trimming shortened V by 0 bases and J by 9 bases, and 6 bases separated the two germline ends. Per germline, CDR1 SGHTA and CDR2 FQGTGA. The CDR3 loop spans 12 amino acids. The CDR3 DNA follows: TGTGCCAGCAGCTTAACTCAAGGTGAGCAGTTCTTC. Encoded protein: CASSLTQGEQFF.

The V call is TRBV2, the J call TRBJ2-7; D unresolved. Germline-derived CDR1 and CDR2 are SNHLY and FYNNEI. The ends were cut back, 10 bases at V and 0 bases at J, with 13 bases in the middle. The length of the CDR3 is 13 residues. The CDR3 region is CAINGVRSYEQYF. For the CDR3, the DNA is TGTGCCATAAATGGAGTCCGCTCCTACGAGCAGTACTTC.

The genes are TRBV11-3 and TRBJ2-2; 9 nucleotides agree with TRBD2. CDR1 and CDR2 from the germline V gene are SGHNT and YENEEA. CDR3 size: 17 residues. J lost 4 bases, V lost 0 bases, and 6 bases had no gene match. The CDR3 DNA reads as TGTGCCAGCAGCTTAGATCTAGGTAGCGGGGGCACCGGGGAGCTGTTTTTT. Amino acids: CASSLDLGSGGTGELFF.

The V gene is TRBV7-3, the J gene TRBJ1-1, with D possibly TRBD1 on 5 matching bases. The CDR3 runs to 15 residues. V shed 5 bases and J shed 1 base, with 14 bases lying between them. Germline CDR1 reads SGHTA; CDR2 reads FQGTGA. The CDR3 bases are TGTGCCAGCAGCCTCATGGGGGGAGAGAACACTGAAGCTTTCTTT. This gives the protein CASSLMGGENTEAFF. Full variable domain (outside the CDR3, taken from reference TRBV7-3 and TRBJ1-1): GAGVSQTPSNKVTEKGKYVELRCDPISGHTALYWYRQSLGQGPEFLIYFQGTGAADDSGLPNDRFFAVRPEGSVSTLKIQRTERGDSAVYLCASSLMGGENTEAFFGQGTRLTVV.

J is TRBJ1-1 and V is TRBV13, with D uncertain. Between the trimmed V and J ends, which lost 2 bases and 2 bases, there was a span of 12 bases. The CDR3 contains 15 residues. Germline CDR1 reads PRHDT; CDR2 reads FYEKMQ (reference sequence). CDR3 nucleotides: TGTGCCAGCAGCTTACTGAGGGTGGAAAACACTGAAGCTTTCTTT. Translating it yields CASSLLRVENTEAFF.

The rearrangement joins TRBV19 to TRBJ1-1, with 8 bases fitting TRBD1. The CDR3 is 13 residues long. J gave up 4 bases and V 6 bases, and 4 bases lay outside the gene matches. Germline V gene data show CDR1 as LNHDA and CDR2 as SQIVND (reference sequence). The CDR3 bases are TGTGCCAGTAGCCCGACAGGGGCCACTGAAGCTTTCTTT. This translates into CASSPTGATEAFF.

This rearrangement joins TRBV27 to TRBJ2-7; perhaps TRBD1 as D (6 bases). The CDR3 has 15 residues. Germline CDR1 MNHEY, CDR2 SMNVEV (reference sequence). V was trimmed by 2 bases and J by 3 bases, leaving 14 bases between them. This chain's CDR3 is CASSLRRDTGYEQYF. The DNA for the CDR3 is TGTGCCAGCAGTTTACGCCGGGACACCGGCTACGAGCAGTACTTC.

This clone showed up just a few times. V and J are TRBV29-1 and TRBJ1-6; 7 positions match TRBD1. The V segment lost 4 bases and the J segment 6 bases; nucleotides outside the gene matches: 3. The germline CDR1 and CDR2 sequences are SQVTM and ANQGSEA. CDR3 size: 13 residues. CDR3 sequence reads: CSVGGTANSPLHF. CDR3 DNA: TGCAGCGTTGGGGGGACAGCTAATTCACCCCTCCACTTT.

V gene TRBV18 combines with J gene TRBJ1-1; 12 bases are shared with TRBD1. The CDR3 runs 17 residues. CDR1 and CDR2 (germline): KGHSH, LQKENI. The J segment lost 6 bases and the V segment lost 5 bases, leaving 13 bases of the junction unmatched. The CDR3 bases are TGTGCCAGCTCAACTTCGGCGGCCGGGACAGGGGGCGCTGAAGCTTTCTTT. This encodes CASSTSAAGTGGAEAFF.

CDR3 region: CAISSGGGQPQHF. DNA of the CDR3: TGTGCCATCAGCTCAGGGGGAGGTCAGCCCCAGCATTTT. The genes are TRBV10-3 and TRBJ1-5; 7 bases agree with TRBD1. The CDR3 is made up of 13 amino acids. The germline V gene has CDR1 ENHRY and CDR2 SYGVKD. V lost 6 bases, J lost 6 bases, and 5 bases stayed unmatched.

The chain carries TRBV2 and TRBJ2-7, with 7 bases that match TRBD1. The CDR3 is 12 residues long. Germline V gene lookup returns CDR1 SNHLY and CDR2 FYNNEI. After removal of 8 bases from V and 6 bases from J, the junction contained 7 bases not matched to a gene. CDR3 nucleotide sequence: TGTGCCAGCGTCCAGGGGGAACTCGAGCAGTACTTC. Its translation is CASVQGELEQYF.

In regard to this clone: A read error may produce the germline difference seen at one junction end. The V and J genes are TRBV2 and TRBJ1-1, with a possible D match to TRBD1 (5 bases). This CDR3 contains 14 residues. In germline, CDR1 is SNHLY, CDR2 FYNNEI. CDR3 loop: CASSEERGNTEAFF. The CDR3, as DNA: TGTGCCAGCAGCGAAGAAAGGGGGAACACTGAAGCTTTCTTT. The full variable domain, with the rest looked up from reference TRBV2 and TRBJ1-1, is EPEVTQTPSHQVTQMGQEVILRCVPISNHLYFYWYRQILGQKVEFLVSFYNNEISEKSEIFDDQFSVERPDGSNFTLKIRSTKLEDSAMYFCASSEERGNTEAFFGQGTRLTVV.

The chain uses TRBV7-6 and TRBJ2-3; TRBD1 aligns across 9 bases. The length of the CDR3 is 14 residues. The J segment lost 5 bases and the V segment lost 5 bases, leaving 5 bases of the junction unmatched. Germline lookup yields CDR1 SGHVS and CDR2 FNYEAQ. CDR3 coding DNA: TGTGCCAGCAGCCCCCCGGACAGGGGAGATACGCAGTATTTT. This translates into CASSPPDRGDTQYF.

This chain joins TRBV11-2 and TRBJ2-7; tentative D call: TRBD1 (5 bases). Germline CDR1 is SGHAT and CDR2 is FQNNGV. Trimming stripped 0 bases from V and 6 bases from J, with 9 bases between. The CDR3 loop spans 13 amino acids. The CDR3 loop is CASSLERQGEQYF. In DNA, the CDR3 is TGTGCCAGCAGCTTAGAAAGGCAGGGCGAGCAGTACTTC.

As DNA, the CDR3 is TGCGCCAGCAGTGAACTAGCGGGGGTCCTGCCTAGGAGTGAGCAGTACTTC. Translated, it gives CASSELAGVLPRSEQYF. The V and J genes are TRBV5-1 and TRBJ2-7; TRBD2 aligns across 11 bases. The germline V gene has CDR1 SGHRS and CDR2 YFSETQ. This CDR3 spans 17 amino acids. The ends lost 5 bases at V and 7 bases at J; junction bases unmatched: 17.

The CDR3 is CASRGIAGGRNNEQFF. The CDR3 region has the DNA TGTGCCAGCAGGGGAATAGCGGGGGGGCGGAACAATGAGCAGTTCTTC. This rearrangement joins TRBV25-1 to TRBJ2-1; 11 positions agree with TRBD2. The V and J ends lost 6 bases and 5 bases, in that order; junction bases with no gene match: 9. In germline, CDR1 is MGHDK, CDR2 SYGVNS. This CDR3 has 16 amino acids.